Shown below are 4 T cell receptor beta chains from a single sample sequenced in a study of blood T cell repertoires in COVID-19. The method was immunoSEQ multiplex PCR; TCRdb's version includes in-frame clones alone and lacks a portion of them. Of about 74,000 clones listed, roughly nine tenths are singletons. Sequencing input: peripheral blood. These receptors all come from a middle-aged man with acute or convalescent COVID-19.

V is TRBV10-1 and J is TRBJ2-7; 11 nucleotides align to TRBD2. The CDR3 length is 14 residues. Germline lookup yields CDR1 WNHNN and CDR2 SYGVQD (reference sequence). Trimming removed 3 bases from V and 3 bases from J; junction bases left unmatched: 1. CDR3 nucleotide sequence: TGCGCCAGCAGTGACGGGACTAGCGGCTACGAGCAGTACTTC. This codes for CASSDGTSGYEQYF.

CDR3 DNA: TGTGCCAGCAGCTTAGGCTTGGACAGGGGGGCATCGGAAACGCAGTATTTT. Translation gives CASSLGLDRGASETQYF. This rearrangement joins TRBV7-9 to TRBJ2-3; the match to TRBD1 covers 10 bases. With 1 base clipped from V and 9 bases from J, the junction kept 13 bases outside the gene matches. Germline-derived CDR1 and CDR2 are SEHNR and FQNEAQ (reference sequence). The CDR3 length is 17 residues.

This sequence joins TRBV11-2 and TRBJ1-4, with 7 bases matching TRBD1. The germline gives CDR1 SGHAT, CDR2 FQNNGV. This CDR3 is built from 16 residues. J gave up 0 bases and V 5 bases, and 6 bases lay outside the gene matches. CDR3 bases: TGTGCCAGCAGCCTTGGAGGGACAGCAACTAATGAAAAACTGTTTTTT. Protein product: CASSLGGTATNEKLFF.

Only a few counts were recorded for this clone. The genes are TRBV6-5 and TRBJ2-2; TRBD2 matches 11 bases. Germline CDR1 is MNHEY and CDR2 is SVGAGI. After removal of 3 bases from V and 5 bases from J, the junction contained 5 bases not matched to a gene. The CDR3 extends over 16 amino acids. Here the CDR3 reads CASSYLAGGVTGELFF. The CDR3 bases are TGTGCCAGCAGTTATCTAGCGGGAGGTGTTACCGGGGAGCTGTTTTTT.